The present T cell receptor beta chain was sequenced within a study of tumor-infiltrating lymphocytes in primary liver carcinoma (dated by TCRdb to 2016 to 2017). Background for the entire study: Between late 2015 and March 2016, roughly five patients in China with histopathologically diagnosed primary liver carcinoma had their tumors surgically resected. Of the five patients, three men and two women aged 30 to 69 years, four had hepatocellular carcinoma and one had combined HCC and intrahepatic cholangiocarcinoma. The tumors of the five patients were staged as T1-T3 N0M0, with maximum diameters ranging from roughly 4 to 10 cm. Samples yielded roughly 3.5 to 8 million productive TCRbeta reads; read depth did not differ significantly between tissue types. For each liver tumor, the study sampled five regions along with adjacent normal tissue and blood, and applied TCRbeta repertoire sequencing, expression microarrays and whole-exome sequencing. A total of approximately 35 specimens from 5 patients, comprising about 25 tumor regions, 5 adjacent noncancerous liver tissues and 5 peripheral blood samples, were covered by TCRbeta repertoire sequencing. Technical replicate repertoires showed high reproducibility, with mean shared-clone rates approximately 0.9 and correlation coefficients above 0.95.

Of note for this clonotype: Which antigen it targets is not known. A much larger clone lies a single base off, so this may be a read error.

As encoded in the germline V gene, CDR1 is MNHNS while CDR2 is SASEGT. The CDR3 goes from the cysteine to the phenylalanine over 14 residues. This entry keeps only the CDR3 DNA: 42 bases, framed from base 1. Broad study findings and their caveats: The study included only four to six patients, and the authors note findings should be validated in a larger study. Because sequencing covered only the TCR beta chain and unpaired alpha chains were not captured, true repertoire diversity is likely underestimated. Pairs of tumor regions showed greater repertoire overlap (mean around 36%) than tumor-adjacent pairs (roughly 17%) or tumor-blood pairs (about 15%), which is consistent with antigen-driven expansion. Compared with blood, tumors had a significantly larger share of the repertoire taken up by the top 250 clones (p = 0.039). Bulk unsorted samples precluded comparing CD4+ and CD8+ T cell repertoires.

Starting from about 550 ng total RNA, TCRbeta-specific cDNA was produced by reverse transcription with a constant-region primer and ProtoScript II reverse transcriptase. TCRbeta libraries were built with three nested multiplex PCR rounds, a slightly modified ARM-PCR procedure. Each of the first two PCR rounds ran for nine to eleven cycles and used multiplex TRBV1-TRBV30 forward primers together with a Cbeta reverse primer. A final 25-cycle PCR with Deep VentR polymerase added sample barcodes and Illumina adapters. Before sequencing, amplicons of 200-500 bp were gel-purified using a QIAquick gel extraction kit. TCRbeta amplicons were sequenced on an Illumina HiSeq 2500 with 250-bp paired-end reads. Concerning the study's data processing: Quality trimming of reads was performed with Trimmomatic v0.33, and paired reads were merged with FLASH v1.2.11 so that full CDR3 sequences could be recovered. MiGEC v1.2.1b assigned V, D and J germline segments to the rearranged TCRbeta sequences. Clonotype statistics and Shannon-Wiener diversity indices were calculated with VDJtools v1.0.0. To reduce sampling bias, subsequent analyses other than the diversity analysis used only the 250 most abundant clonotypes in each sample. TCRdb trimmed the raw reads at Q25, called clones with MiXCR and kept productive beta chains. Identical CDR3 proteins give one entry, which carries the most common genes and DNA. TCRdb's processing, not the authors', yielded these V and J calls. The sample table holds about 300,000 distinct CDR3 sequences, of which roughly two thirds were seen once. Of the sample, approximately 9.4% is held by the ten largest clones.

RNA from unsorted whole blood was extracted with TRIzol reagent, and germline DNA was obtained with the DNeasy Blood & Tissue kit. At the time of sampling, the patients were treatment-naive and had chronic HBV infection. Before surgery, roughly 3.7 milliliters of peripheral blood were collected into K2EDTA tubes. The sample comprised peripheral blood. The chain is encoded by TRBV6-1 joined to TRBJ2-3, with the identity of the D gene unclear. This TCR was recovered from a man in his forties or fifties with primary liver carcinoma and hepatitis B virus infection. CDR3 reads: CVSSEVVATDTQYF. In nucleotides, the sequence is TGTGTCAGCAGTGAAGTGGTTGCCACAGATACGCAGTATTTT.